These T cell receptor beta chains were read from a single sample in a study of blood T cell repertoires in COVID-19. Produced via immunoSEQ multiplex PCR; TCRdb's table is partial and in-frame only. Among 150,000 to 170,000 clones listed, 70% to 90% were seen once. The sequenced sample was peripheral blood. The source of these receptors is a woman aged 55-70 years with COVID-19, enrolled during active disease. CDR3s include the opening cysteine and the closing phenylalanine or tryptophan. D genes are given only for firm matches. Some rows have no size entry. The others give once, few or many, or a class for an expanded clone.

TRBV5-1	NA	NA	TRBJ1-4	TGCGCCAGCAGCTTGGTTGGGGGGATTTCGGAAAAACTGTTTTTT	CASSLVGGISEKLFF
TRBV19	TRBD2	NA	TRBJ2-5	TGTGCCAGTAGTTCTACAAGTAGCGGGGGGGAGACCCAGTACTTC	CASSSTSSGGETQYF
TRBV19	TRBD2	NA	TRBJ2-1	TGTGCCAGTAGTTCACCAGCGGGGTTTTACAATGAGCAGTTCTTC	CASSSPAGFYNEQFF
TRBV9	NA	once	TRBJ2-3	TGTGCCAGCAGCGTAGATCCTAGCGTTGATACGCAGTATTTT	CASSVDPSVDTQYF
TRBV3-1/TRBV3-2	TRBD2	NA	TRBJ2-7	TGTGCCAGCAGCCAAGGACTAGCGGGCAACGAGCAGTACTTC	CASSQGLAGNEQYF
TRBV19	TRBD2	NA	TRBJ2-3	TGTGCCAGTAGTATGTCTAGCGGGAGTATGGATACGCAGTATTTT	CASSMSSGSMDTQYF
TRBV6-5	NA	NA	TRBJ1-2	TGTGCCAGCAGGTTTAACAGGGACGGCTACACCTTC	CASRFNRDGYTF
TRBV6-5	TRBD1	NA	TRBJ1-4	TGTGCCAGCAGAAAGGGGACAGGAGAAAAACTGTTTTTT	CASRKGTGEKLFF
TRBV6-5	NA	NA	TRBJ2-1	TGTGCCACCGCTACAGGGCAAGGTTACAATGAGCAGTTCTTC	CATATGQGYNEQFF
TRBV7-8	TRBD1	NA	TRBJ1-1	TGTGCCAGCAGAAGAGACTCCGGGACAGGGAACACTGAAGCTTTCTTT	CASRRDSGTGNTEAFF
TRBV18	NA	few	TRBJ1-1	TGTGCCAGCTCACCAACGGCAGGGAGGTTCACTGAAGCTTTCTTT	CASSPTAGRFTEAFF
TRBV5-5	NA	NA	TRBJ2-7	TGTGCCAGCAGCTTTGTGGGGGCGAGAGAGCAGTACTTC	CASSFVGAREQYF
TRBV5-4	NA	NA	TRBJ1-3	TGTGCCAGCAGCTCCGGAGCAGGGGTCTCCGGTAGAAACACCATATATTTT	CASSSGAGVSGRNTIYF
TRBV5-1	TRBD2	NA	TRBJ2-3	TGCGCCAGCAGCTTGGTGGAGCGGGGAGGGGTAGATACGCAGTATTTT	CASSLVERGGVDTQYF
TRBV18	NA	NA	TRBJ1-5	TGTGCCAGCTCACCCACAGGCCGGAGCAATCAGCCCCAGCATTTT	CASSPTGRSNQPQHF
TRBV28	TRBD1	NA	TRBJ1-1	TGTGCCAGCAGTCTAGGACAGGGAGCTGAAGCTTTCTTT	CASSLGQGAEAFF
TRBV3-1/TRBV3-2	NA	NA	TRBJ1-2	TGTGCCAGCAGCGCCCAGGGTCACTATGGCTACACCTTC	CASSAQGHYGYTF
TRBV7-6	TRBD2	NA	TRBJ2-1	TGTGCCAGCAGCTTACTAGCGGGAGTCTACAATGAGCAGTTCTTC	CASSLLAGVYNEQFF
TRBV18	NA	few	TRBJ1-1	TGTGCCAGCTCACCTTATAACACTGAAGCTTTCTTT	CASSPYNTEAFF
TRBV2	TRBD2	NA	TRBJ2-1	TGTGCCAGCACCCGCGTAGCGGGGGGATACAATGAGCAGTTCTTC	CASTRVAGGYNEQFF
TRBV30	TRBD2	NA	TRBJ2-6	TGTGCCTGGGTTAGCGGGGGGTCGAGCTCTGGGGCCAACGTCCTGACTTTC	CAWVSGGSSSGANVLTF
TRBV6-5	NA	NA	TRBJ1-2	TGTGCCAGCAGGGGAGGCTTGACGGGCTACACCTTC	CASRGGLTGYTF
TRBV5-4	NA	NA	TRBJ2-5	TGTGCCAGCAGCTTGGCATCGGGGGGCGCAGAGACCCAGTACTTC	CASSLASGGAETQYF
TRBV3-1/TRBV3-2	TRBD1	NA	TRBJ1-4	TGTGCCAGCAGCCAAGTAAGTGGACAGGCTTATGAAAAACTGTTTTTT	CASSQVSGQAYEKLFF
TRBV4-2	NA	once	TRBJ1-2	TGTGCCAGCAGCCAAGTGGTACAGGTGGACGGCTACACCTTC	CASSQVVQVDGYTF
TRBV2	NA	NA	TRBJ1-1	TGTGCCAGCAGCTCGGGGTTTCCTGAAGCTTTCTTT	CASSSGFPEAFF
TRBV29-1	NA	few	TRBJ2-1	TGCAGCGTTGAAGATCGCGGCGGACTATCCACTGAGCAGTTCTTC	CSVEDRGGLSTEQFF
TRBV21-1	NA	NA	TRBJ1-1	TGTGCCAGCAGGGACGGGAGAAAAACTGAAGCTTTCTTT	CASRDGRKTEAFF
TRBV3-1/TRBV3-2	NA	many	TRBJ2-7	TGTGCCAGCAGGCGGGGGACACGAGAGCAGTACTTC	CASRRGTREQYF
TRBV10-1	TRBD1	NA	TRBJ1-1	TGCGCCAGCAGAGCCGACAGGGTTAACACTGAAGCTTTCTTT	CASRADRVNTEAFF
TRBV16	TRBD1	NA	TRBJ1-1	TGTGCCAGCAGCCCCCTCGGACAGGGGAGGACTGAAGCTTTCTTT	CASSPLGQGRTEAFF
TRBV5-1	TRBD1	NA	TRBJ1-2	TGCGCCAGCAGCTCCCAGGGGGCGTGGGGCTACACCTTC	CASSSQGAWGYTF
TRBV18	NA	NA	TRBJ1-1	TGTGCCAGCTCACCAGCATTCGACAGGAAGAACACTGAAGCTTTCTTT	CASSPAFDRKNTEAFF
TRBV5-1	TRBD1	NA	TRBJ1-1	TGCGCCAGCAGGACAGGGGGCGAGCGTATGAACACTGAAGCTTTCTTT	CASRTGGERMNTEAFF
TRBV10-2	NA	NA	TRBJ2-3	TGCGCCAGCAGTGAGGGACTTCGAAGCACAGATACGCAGTATTTT	CASSEGLRSTDTQYF
TRBV15	NA	once	TRBJ1-1	TGTGCCACCAGCAGGACGCCAGGACAGTTGAACACTGAAGCTTTCTTT	CATSRTPGQLNTEAFF
TRBV2	NA	NA	TRBJ1-1	TGTGCCAGCAGTGGGGTCCGGTCGGGTACTGAAGCTTTCTTT	CASSGVRSGTEAFF
TRBV19	TRBD1	NA	TRBJ2-7	TGTGCCAGTAGCGGACAGGGGGCCCCCATGGAGCAGTACTTC	CASSGQGAPMEQYF
TRBV19	TRBD1	NA	TRBJ2-3	TGTGCCAGTAGGTCGGACAGGGGTGCGACAGATACGCAGTATTTT	CASRSDRGATDTQYF
TRBV6-5	NA	NA	TRBJ2-1	TGTGCCAGCAGTTACTACCCAGCGGGCTCCTACAATGAGCAGTTCTTC	CASSYYPAGSYNEQFF
TRBV12-5	TRBD1	NA	TRBJ1-2	TGTGCTAGTGGTACAGGACAGGCCACTAACTATGGCTACACCTTC	CASGTGQATNYGYTF
TRBV24-1	NA	NA	TRBJ1-2	TGTGCCACCAGTGAGGGTGACAGGTCGTATGGCTACACCTTC	CATSEGDRSYGYTF
TRBV19	NA	NA	TRBJ1-1	TGTGCCAGTAGTATAGGGATGAGGGGGAGTGAAGCTTTCTTT	CASSIGMRGSEAFF
TRBV7-3	TRBD1	NA	TRBJ1-1	TGTGCCAGCAGCACCCGGACAGGGCAGGGAGACACTGAAGCTTTCTTT	CASSTRTGQGDTEAFF
TRBV5-5	NA	NA	TRBJ1-4	TGTGCCAGCAGCTTGGCCGGGGGTGGGTGGAGTGAAAAACTGTTTTTT	CASSLAGGGWSEKLFF
TRBV6-5	TRBD1	NA	TRBJ1-2	TGTGCCAGCAGTTCACTGCTCACAGGGGGCTACGAGGGCTACACCTTC	CASSSLLTGGYEGYTF
TRBV7-9	NA	few	TRBJ2-5	TGTGCCAGCAGTGGTTCCAGGGCTCAAGAGACCCAGTACTTC	CASSGSRAQETQYF
TRBV4-2	TRBD2	NA	TRBJ2-1	TGTGCCAGCAGGCCCGGGGGGGCCTTCTACAATGAGCAGTTCTTC	CASRPGGAFYNEQFF
TRBV14	NA	once	TRBJ1-3	TGTGCCAGCAGCCAAGAGCGGGCTGGAAACACCATATATTTT	CASSQERAGNTIYF
TRBV3-1/TRBV3-2	TRBD1	NA	TRBJ1-4	TGTGCCAGCAGCCTACGGACAGGGGGCGAGGAAAAACTGTTTTTT	CASSLRTGGEEKLFF
TRBV3-1/TRBV3-2	NA	NA	TRBJ2-7	TGTGCCAGCAGCCAAGATTGGACAGCTTCCTACGAGCAGTACTTC	CASSQDWTASYEQYF